This T cell receptor beta chain was identified during a study of CD8 T cells in ankylosing spondylitis. General study results and limits: Previously reported in reactive arthritis synovial fluid and blood were some of the motif variants. Reportedly, significant enrichment of disease-linked clones occurred in matched ankylosing spondylitis synovial fluid. Ankylosing spondylitis blood seemed to carry a telltale TCR beta motif made of eight or nine highly homologous variants. Peripheral blood samples showed relatively rare disease-linked clones, and these clones were CD8+.

Library preparation for TCR beta used quantitative 5'-RACE with molecular barcodes. From the 5' RACE reads, TCRdb called clonotypes with MiXCR, one entry per CDR3 protein. The table shows tens of thousands of distinct CDR3 sequences, with approximately 8.9% occurring only once. A remark on this clonotype: Its antigen is not identified.

V lost 2 bases and J 8 bases, leaving 16 bases between the germline ends. The CDR3 sequence is 15 residues long. CDR1 is SGHNT, CDR2 YENEEA, per germline. This TCR was recovered from a male donor with ankylosing spondylitis. The J gene is TRBJ2-1, the V gene TRBV11-3; no firm D call. Sequencing was carried out using blood, either unsorted or a sorted T cell fraction (not recorded which). In nucleotides, the CDR3 is TGTGCCAGCAGCTTAAATCTAGGCGGTTGGGATGAGCAGTTCTTC. Encoded protein: CASSLNLGGWDEQFF.